These 20 T cell receptor beta chains came from one sample sequenced in a study of shared clonotypes between healthy human individuals. TCRdb's copy holds only in-frame clones and misses some; the assay was immunoSEQ multiplex PCR. The sample yields nearly 1,000,000 clones, more than 75% seen once. The sequenced sample consisted of memory CD4+ T cells sorted from blood. Documented subset: CD45RA-negative fraction. The receptor source for this set is a man younger than 35 in good health.

The chain joins TRBV28 to TRBJ1-1, with 7 bases lining up with TRBD1. Germline V lookup: CDR1 MDHEN, CDR2 SYDVKM. There are 15 residues in the CDR3. The V and J ends lost 2 bases and 5 bases, in that order; junction bases with no gene match: 8. In DNA form, the CDR3 reads TGTGCCAGCAGTTTAATAATACAGGGGAAAACTGAAGCTTTCTTT. Translated, it gives CASSLIIQGKTEAFF.

The rearrangement links TRBV11-2 to TRBJ2-7; TRBD1 or TRBD2 may be the D gene (7 bases each). Germline assignment: CDR1 SGHAT and CDR2 FQNNGV. CDR3 size: 16 residues. Between the trimmed V and J ends, which lost 5 bases and 5 bases, there was a span of 22 bases. CDR3 sequence: CASSPLGRGQSNEQYF. The CDR3 region has the DNA TGTGCCAGCAGCCCTTTAGGGAGGGGGCAGTCAAACGAGCAGTACTTC.

This rearrangement joins TRBV9 to TRBJ2-7; perhaps TRBD2 as D (7 bases). V was clipped by 4 bases and J by 6 bases, with 29 bases between them. There are 18 residues in the CDR3. Germline V CDR1 and CDR2: SGDLS, YYNGEE. The CDR3: CASSPRSYPGVAGVEQYF. CDR3 sequence (DNA): TGTGCCAGCAGCCCACGTAGTTATCCAGGGGTGGCGGGAGTCGAGCAGTACTTC.

V is TRBV18 and J is TRBJ1-2; D not certain. CDR3 size: 15 residues. The V gene lost 0 bases and the J gene lost 0 bases, with 8 bases spanning the gap. Germline-derived CDR1 and CDR2 are KGHSH and LQKENI. CDR3 DNA sequence: TGTGCCAGCTCACCACCAACGGAGACTAACTATGGCTACACCTTC. As protein: CASSPPTETNYGYTF.

The rearrangement uses TRBV5-1 and TRBJ1-2, with a tentative D call TRBD1 (5 bases). The CDR3 has 15 residues. Trimming took off 7 bases at V and 3 bases at J, with 19 bases between the two ends. The germline V gene has CDR1 SGHRS and CDR2 YFSETQ. CDR3 region: CASEKGQGKDYGYTF. In nucleotides, the CDR3 is TGCGCCAGCGAGAAGGGGCAGGGAAAGGACTATGGCTACACCTTC.

CDR3 nucleotides: TGTGCCAGCAGCTCCGACAGATCACGGTCACCCCTCCACTTT. This encodes CASSSDRSRSPLHF. The rearrangement joins TRBV5-8 to TRBJ1-6, with a possible D match to TRBD1 (5 bases). The germline V gene encodes CDR1 SGHTS and CDR2 YDEGEE. CDR3 length equals 14 residues. The V and J ends lost 3 bases and 10 bases respectively, with 14 bases between them.

A remark on this clone: The same CDR3 is also encoded by other DNA sequences in this sample. The V call is TRBV5-1, the J call TRBJ2-1; D not certain. Germline V gene sequence: CDR1 SGHRS, CDR2 YFSETQ. V lost 2 bases and J lost 6, with 6 bases in between. The CDR3 runs 12 residues. CDR3 nucleotides: TGCGCCAGCAGCTTATTAGGCAATGAGCAGTTCTTC. It encodes CASSLLGNEQFF. Based on the CDR3 plus reference TRBV5-1 and TRBJ2-1, the full variable domain is KAGVTQTPRYLIKTRGQQVTLSCSPISGHRSVSWYQQTPGQGLQFLFEYFSETQRNKGNFPGRFSGRQFSNSRSEMNVSTLELGDSALYLCASSLLGNEQFFGPGTRLTVL.

This clone came up many times. The J gene is TRBJ1-4, the V gene TRBV5-1; unclear D gene. The CDR3 is made up of 14 amino acids. With 5 bases removed from V and 3 bases from J, the gap between germline ends came to 11 bases. Germline loops: CDR1 SGHRS, CDR2 YFSETQ. The CDR3 here is CASRNGGPNEKLFF. For the CDR3, the DNA is TGCGCCAGCAGAAACGGAGGGCCTAATGAAAAACTGTTTTTT.

This clone was counted ten times or more. V is TRBV2 and J is TRBJ1-5, with D perhaps matching TRBD1 (6 bases). Trimming removed 6 bases at V and 6 bases at J, with 12 bases between. The CDR3 runs 13 residues. Germline V gene lookup returns CDR1 SNHLY and CDR2 FYNNEI. The CDR3 loop is CASSRSGVQPQHF. CDR3 coding DNA: TGTGCCAGCAGCCGTTCAGGGGTTCAGCCCCAGCATTTT.

CDR3 nucleotides: TGTGCCAGCAGCTGGGACAGGGGCACAGAGACCCAGTACTTC. This encodes CASSWDRGTETQYF. The chain carries TRBV5-4 and TRBJ2-5; 10 bases map to TRBD1. Germline values: CDR1 SGHNT, CDR2 YYREEE (reference sequence). The CDR3 length is 14 residues. Trimming at V came to 3 bases and at J to 4 bases, leaving 3 bases not matched to a gene.

This clone was seen only a few times. The CDR3 sequence is CSAKLAGQFF. CDR3 nucleotides: TGCAGTGCCAAACTAGCGGGGCAGTTCTTC. The V call is TRBV20-1, the J call TRBJ2-1, with TRBD2 matching 9 bases. The CDR3 is 10 amino acids. CDR1 and CDR2 from the germline V gene are DFQATT and SNEGSKA (reference sequence). Trimming cost V 6 bases and J 12 bases; bases outside gene matches: 3.

The V gene is TRBV5-5, the J gene TRBJ2-7; D might be TRBD2 (5 bases). V dropped 0 bases and J dropped 0 bases, with 10 bases sitting between them. The CDR3 length is 15 residues. Germline lookup yields CDR1 SGHKS and CDR2 YYEKEE (reference sequence). The CDR3 DNA sequence: TGTGCCAGCAGCTTGGCCGACTATCCCTCCTACGAGCAGTACTTC. Translated, it gives CASSLADYPSYEQYF.

This rearrangement joins TRBV7-9 to TRBJ1-5; TRBD1 is a possible D gene (5 bases). The CDR3 length is 15 residues. Germline V gives CDR1 SEHNR, CDR2 FQNEAQ (reference sequence). Trimming left V 3 bases short and J 0 bases short, with 9 bases between. CDR3 nucleotide sequence: TGTGCCAGCAGCTTCGGGGGATTTAGCAATCAGCCCCAGCATTTT. This gives the protein CASSFGGFSNQPQHF.

The chain combines TRBV29-1 with TRBJ1-6; no firm D call. Germline CDR1 SQVTM, CDR2 ANQGSEA. The CDR3 is made up of 11 amino acids. Trimming took off 8 bases at V and 8 bases at J, with 10 bases between the two ends. The CDR3 DNA reads TGCAGCCCTGGTTCGGATTCACCCCTCCACTTT. Its translation is CSPGSDSPLHF. Looking up the rest from reference TRBV29-1 and TRBJ1-6 gives the full variable domain: SAVISQKPSRDICQRGTSLTIQCQVDSQVTMMFWYRQQPGQSLTLIATANQGSEATYESGFVIDKFPISRPNLTFSTLTVSNMSPEDSSIYLCSPGSDSPLHFGNGTRLTVT.

V is TRBV9 and J is TRBJ2-3, with D possibly TRBD2 on 5 matching bases. Trimming shortened V by 8 bases and J by 6 bases, and 16 bases separated the two germline ends. This CDR3 region has 13 residues. The V gene's germline CDR1 is SGDLS and CDR2 YYNGEE. The CDR3 nucleotides read TGTGCCAGTACCGCCCGGGGATGGGATACGCAGTATTTT. Translating gives CASTARGWDTQYF.

The chain recombines TRBV2 with TRBJ2-5, with D possibly called TRBD1 or TRBD2 (7 bases each). The CDR3 sequence is 13 residues long. Germline V gene data show CDR1 as SNHLY and CDR2 as FYNNEI. V lost 10 bases to trimming and J lost 3 bases, with 15 bases between them. The CDR3 coding sequence is TGTGCCACCCAGGGGGGGACAAAAGAGACCCAGTACTTC. This encodes CATQGGTKETQYF.

The chain employs TRBV23-1 and TRBJ1-6, with D unresolved. TRBV23-1 is marked as an open reading frame, function uncertain. This CDR3 spans 19 amino acids. Trimming left V 0 bases short and J 6 bases short, with 21 bases between. The CDR3 coding sequence is TGCGCCAGCAGTCAATCCCCGGTATGGGGAACGGGAGCTAATTCACCCCTCCACTTT. This gives the protein CASSQSPVWGTGANSPLHF.

The chain carries TRBV10-3 and TRBJ2-2; TRBD1 agrees at 10 bases. Trimming cost V 4 bases and J 4 bases; bases outside gene matches: 3. CDR1 is ENHRY and CDR2 is SYGVKD in the germline V gene. CDR3 length: 15 residues. The CDR3, as DNA: TGTGCCATCAGTGGGGACAGGGGTGGCACCGGGGAGCTGTTTTTT. The encoded protein is CAISGDRGGTGELFF.

The gene calls are TRBV28 and TRBJ2-3; D assignment may be TRBD1 or TRBD2 (6 bases each). Germline loops: CDR1 MDHEN, CDR2 SYDVKM. Trimming cost V 7 bases and J 5 bases, with 16 bases left between them. This CDR3 region has 14 residues. The CDR3 bases are TGTGCCAGCACCCAAGGGGGGTCCCTAGATACGCAGTATTTT. Translation gives CASTQGGSLDTQYF.

This sequence joins TRBV18 and TRBJ1-5, with 12 bases that match TRBD1. This CDR3 region has 16 residues. Germline V gives CDR1 KGHSH, CDR2 LQKENI. The ends lost 3 bases at V and 7 bases at J; junction bases unmatched: 7. The CDR3 loop is CASSPMGQGAGQPQHF. In nucleotides, the CDR3 is TGTGCCAGCTCACCCATGGGACAGGGGGCCGGGCAGCCCCAGCATTTT.